These 17 T cell receptor beta chains share one sample of origin, sequenced in a study of early T cells in non-severe SARS-CoV-2 infection. One entry per CDR3 protein results from TCRdb running MiXCR on the 5' RACE reads. The sample consists of 45,000 to 65,000 distinct CDR3 sequences, roughly 9.2% of them appearing once. The sequenced material came from whole blood. The receptors were sampled from an adult who was a healthcare worker with PCR-confirmed SARS-CoV-2 infection or an uninfected control (not recorded which).

This chain uses TRBV7-3 with TRBJ2-3; D call uncertain. The length of the CDR3 is 15 residues. V dropped 2 bases and J dropped 6 bases, with 15 bases sitting between them. Germline assignment: CDR1 SGHTA and CDR2 FQGTGA. DNA for the CDR3: TGTGCCAGCAGCTTAGGATGGCAGACAAGGGATACGCAGTATTTT. Translated: CASSLGWQTRDTQYF.

This sequence joins TRBV29-1 and TRBJ1-1, with a possible D match to TRBD1 (5 bases). There are 12 residues in the CDR3. Per germline, CDR1 SQVTM and CDR2 ANQGSEA. Trimming removed 6 bases at V and 4 bases at J, with 12 bases between. In DNA form, the CDR3 reads TGCAGCGTCTCTGTGGGGCTCACTGAAGCTTTCTTT. Protein sequence: CSVSVGLTEAFF.

This clonotype turned up a few times. CDR3 residues: CASSFGGAGNTQYF. The CDR3 nucleotides are TGTGCCAGCAGTTTCGGAGGGGCAGGGAATACGCAGTATTTT. The chain employs TRBV12-3 or TRBV12-4 and TRBJ2-3, with D possibly being TRBD2 (6 bases). Trimming shortened V by 3 bases and J by 7 bases, and 14 bases separated the two germline ends. The CDR3 length is 14 residues.

This clonotype occurred many times. This rearrangement joins TRBV11-2 to TRBJ2-1; 11 bases line up with TRBD2. There are 16 residues in the CDR3. Germline CDR1 is SGHAT and CDR2 is FQNNGV. The ends lost 5 bases at V and 7 bases at J; junction bases unmatched: 10. The CDR3 here is CASSPLAGGPENEQFF. CDR3 coding DNA: TGTGCCAGCAGCCCATTAGCGGGAGGGCCGGAGAATGAGCAGTTCTTC. The full variable domain, rest sourced from reference TRBV11-2 and TRBJ2-1, is EAGVAQSPRYKIIEKRQSVAFWCNPISGHATLYWYQQILGQGPKLLIQFQNNGVVDDSQLPKDRFSAERLKGVDSTLKIQPAKLEDSAVYLCASSPLAGGPENEQFFGPGTRLTVL.

This clonotype was seen more than once but under ten times. This chain links TRBV6-1 with TRBJ1-1; unclear D gene. The CDR3 totals 13 residues. The germline V and J ends were trimmed by 7 bases and 4 bases, with 13 bases remaining between them. Germline V gene data show CDR1 as MNHNS and CDR2 as SASEGT. The CDR3 DNA follows: TGTGCCAGCATCAGGACTTGGGGCACTGAAGCTTTCTTT. Its protein is CASIRTWGTEAFF.

This clonotype came up many times. The rearrangement uses TRBV7-2 and TRBJ2-7, with TRBD2 matching over 8 bases. V was pared by 5 bases and J by 2 bases, with 8 bases of the junction left unmatched. Germline lookup yields CDR1 SGHTA and CDR2 FQGNSA. This CDR3 spans 15 amino acids. The CDR3 sequence is CASSPRTSLTYEQYF. The CDR3 DNA reads as TGTGCCAGCAGCCCTCGGACTAGCCTAACCTACGAGCAGTACTTC.

V gene TRBV3-1 combines with J gene TRBJ1-5; D call uncertain. The CDR3 extends over 14 amino acids. Between the trimmed V and J ends, which lost 1 base and 2 bases, there was a span of 6 bases. Germline V gene lookup returns CDR1 LGHDT and CDR2 YNNKEL (reference sequence). CDR3 residues: CASSQGRRNQPQHF. The CDR3 bases are TGTGCCAGCAGCCAAGGACGTCGCAATCAGCCCCAGCATTTT.

This clonotype was detected many times. V usage is TRBV30 and J usage is TRBJ2-3; maybe TRBD1 (5 bases). Trimming stripped 4 bases from V and 0 bases from J, with 11 bases between. The CDR3 is 14 amino acids. CDR1 GTSNPN and CDR2 SVGIG come from the germline V gene (reference sequence). The CDR3 protein is CAWTRVRSTDTQYF. DNA for the CDR3: TGTGCCTGGACCAGGGTAAGGAGCACAGATACGCAGTATTTT.

This clonotype was counted many times. The chain recombines TRBV14 with TRBJ2-4; maybe TRBD1 (5 bases). The length of the CDR3 is 16 residues. Per the germline V gene, CDR1 is SGHDN and CDR2 is FVKESK. Between the trimmed V and J ends, which lost 1 base and 0 bases, there was a span of 10 bases. CDR3 bases: TGTGCCAGCAGCCAAGCCCAGGGTAAAGCCAAAAACATTCAGTACTTC. Protein: CASSQAQGKAKNIQYF.

This clonotype appeared many times. V and J are TRBV11-2 and TRBJ2-1; TRBD2 is a possible D gene (6 bases). Germline V CDR1 and CDR2: SGHAT, FQNNGV. Deletions cut 3 bases from V and 5 bases from J, with 14 bases between. This CDR3 comprises 15 residues. In DNA form, the CDR3 reads TGTGCCAGCAGCTTCGAGACCGGACTAAACAATGAGCAGTTCTTC. Translating gives CASSFETGLNNEQFF.

This clonotype was picked up many times. The V gene is TRBV7-3, the J gene TRBJ1-1, with D hard to call. The germline V gene has CDR1 SGHTA and CDR2 FQGTGA. V gave up 7 bases and J gave up 1 base, with 13 bases separating them. This CDR3 is built from 14 residues. The CDR3 DNA reads TGTGCCAGCAAGGCGAATCCGACGAACACTGAAGCTTTCTTT. This sequence encodes CASKANPTNTEAFF.

Note on this clonotype: A much more abundant neighbour one base away suggests this may be a read error. The chain couples TRBV27 to TRBJ1-1, with a tentative D call TRBD1 (5 bases). There are 13 residues in the CDR3. CDR1 is MNHEY and CDR2 is SMNVEV in the germline V gene (reference sequence). This CDR3 is CTSSLGENTEAFF. Here the CDR3 DNA reads TGTACCAGCAGTTTAGGGGAGAACACTGAAGCTTTCTTT.

This clonotype has only a few counts. V gene TRBV12-3 or TRBV12-4 combines with J gene TRBJ2-3; possible D gene TRBD2, 6 bases. The CDR3 length is 14 residues. V was cut by 1 base and J by 6 bases, with 11 bases left in between. CDR3: CASSLGEVDDTQYF. The CDR3 coding sequence is TGTGCCAGCAGTTTAGGGGAGGTCGACGATACGCAGTATTTT.

This clonotype has at least ten counts. J is TRBJ1-1 and V is TRBV3-1; D is perhaps TRBD1 (5 bases). Germline-derived CDR1 and CDR2 are LGHDT and YNNKEL (reference sequence). The CDR3 loop spans 16 amino acids. V lost 0 bases to trimming and J lost 1 base, with 12 bases between them. The CDR3 loop reads CASSQDWQGSNTEAFF. CDR3 DNA sequence: TGTGCCAGCAGCCAAGATTGGCAGGGCTCGAACACTGAAGCTTTCTTT.

This clonotype came up a few times. The V gene is TRBV6-2 or TRBV6-3, the J gene TRBJ2-1; TRBD2 aligns across 9 bases. Trimming cost V 5 bases and J 0 bases; bases outside gene matches: 8. CDR1 and CDR2 from the germline V gene are MNHEY and SVGEGT. The CDR3 sequence is 17 residues long. The CDR3 bases are TGTGCCAGCAGTCTCAGCGGGAGGCCGAGCTCCTACAATGAGCAGTTCTTC. Protein product: CASSLSGRPSSYNEQFF.

This clonotype was found many times. This sequence joins TRBV6-5 and TRBJ2-6; D call uncertain. Looked up from germline, CDR1 is MNHEY and CDR2 is SVGAGI. The CDR3 sequence is 15 residues long. Trimming took 6 bases from V and 0 from J, leaving 9 bases between them. CDR3 in DNA: TGTGCCAGCAGAGAGAGTACCTCTGGGGCCAACGTCCTGACTTTC. It encodes CASRESTSGANVLTF.

With respect to this clonotype: Given a much more abundant clone one base away, this may be a read error. CDR3 in DNA: TGTGCCAGCAGCGCGTCATCGGGTTCTTCCACCGGGGAGCTGTTTTTT. This codes for CASSASSGSSTGELFF. The rearrangement uses TRBV9 and TRBJ2-2; D gene unclear. Germline V gene data show CDR1 as SGDLS and CDR2 as YYNGEE. Trimming removed 3 bases at V and 4 bases at J, with 16 bases between. The CDR3 has 16 amino acids.